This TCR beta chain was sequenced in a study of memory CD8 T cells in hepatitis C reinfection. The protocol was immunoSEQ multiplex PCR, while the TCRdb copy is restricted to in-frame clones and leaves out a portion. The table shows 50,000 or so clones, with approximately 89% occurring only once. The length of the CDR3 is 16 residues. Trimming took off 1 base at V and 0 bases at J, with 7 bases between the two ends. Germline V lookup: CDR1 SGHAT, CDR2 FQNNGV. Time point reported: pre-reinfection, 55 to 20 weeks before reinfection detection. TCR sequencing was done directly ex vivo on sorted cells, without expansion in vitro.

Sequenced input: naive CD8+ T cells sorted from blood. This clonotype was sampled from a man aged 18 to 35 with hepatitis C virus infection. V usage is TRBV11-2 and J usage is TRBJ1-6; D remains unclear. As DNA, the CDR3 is TGTGCCAGCAGCTTAGGTGGGAGCTCCTATAATTCACCCCTCCACTTT. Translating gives CASSLGGSSYNSPLHF.